Following are 31 T cell receptor beta chains from one sample sequenced in a study of cytomegalovirus exposure and HLA in healthy donors. PCR was performed using 60 Vbeta and 13 Jbeta primers. Sequencing was performed with immunoSEQ multiplex PCR; in TCRdb, only in-frame clones are kept and a portion is missing. The repertoire includes 200,000 to 250,000 clones, about 70% of them detected once, and 1.5% to 2% sits in the top ten. The sample comprised PBMCs. The receptors here all came from a young woman in good health and CMV-seronegative.

The chain uses TRBV27 and TRBJ2-7; TRBD2 is a possible D gene (6 bases). With 6 bases removed from V and 7 bases from J, the gap between germline ends came to 22 bases. The germline V gene encodes CDR1 MNHEY and CDR2 SMNVEV (reference sequence). This CDR3 is built from 15 residues. CDR3 residues: CASSFTGLTLGEQYF. The CDR3 region has the DNA TGTGCCAGCAGCTTTACGGGACTCACCCTTGGGGAGCAGTACTTC.

This chain links TRBV7-6 with TRBJ2-2, with 7 bases aligning to TRBD1. CDR1 and CDR2 from the germline V gene are SGHVS and FNYEAQ. V was clipped by 4 bases and J by 5 bases; unmatched bases: 1. The CDR3 length is 13 residues. The CDR3 DNA reads as TGTGCCAGCAGCTACAGGGGAACCGGGGAGCTGTTTTTT. Its protein is CASSYRGTGELFF.

The chain has TRBV9 and TRBJ2-7; a weak D match, TRBD1 (6 bases). CDR1 and CDR2 (germline): SGDLS, YYNGEE. The CDR3 has 16 residues. Trimming removed 2 bases at V and 9 bases at J, with 24 bases between. The chain's CDR3 is CASSVDGGHGWSGQYF. DNA of the CDR3: TGTGCCAGCAGCGTCGATGGGGGACACGGCTGGAGTGGGCAGTACTTC.

This clone showed up just once. The V and J genes are TRBV27 and TRBJ2-7; 8 positions agree with TRBD2. The J segment lost 12 bases and the V segment lost 6 bases, leaving 10 bases of the junction unmatched. This CDR3 has 12 amino acids. The germline V gene encodes CDR1 MNHEY and CDR2 SMNVEV (reference sequence). The CDR3: CASRLAERVAYF. The CDR3 DNA follows: TGTGCCAGCAGACTAGCGGAGAGAGTGGCGTACTTC.

Points on this clone: At one boundary the junction diverges from the germline segment, which might be a read error. The chain couples TRBV7-9 to TRBJ2-7; 7 bases align to TRBD2. CDR1 is SEHNR, CDR2 FQNEAQ, per germline (reference sequence). The CDR3 is 12 amino acids. Here the CDR3 reads CSSSPGGGTPRF. DNA for the CDR3: TGTTCCAGCAGCCCGGGGGGAGGCACCCCGCGCTTC.

As for this clone: One end of the junction does not line up with germline, which may come from a read error. CDR3: CSSSIGQDEAFF. In nucleotides, the CDR3 is TGTTCCAGCAGCATCGGACAGGATGAAGCTTTCTTT. The chain employs TRBV7-9 and TRBJ1-1; 7 nucleotides match TRBD1. Germline V gene lookup returns CDR1 SEHNR and CDR2 FQNEAQ (reference sequence). The CDR3 is made up of 12 amino acids.

The V and J genes are TRBV7-2 and TRBJ2-2; 13 bases align to TRBD2. The V gene's germline CDR1 is SGHTA and CDR2 FQGNSA. The CDR3 is 15 residues long. The junction had 3 bases not matched to a gene; V was cut back by 7 bases and J by 4 bases. CDR3 nucleotides: TGTGCCAGCACCCGGACTAGCGGGAGCACCGGGGAGCTGTTTTTT. This gives the protein CASTRTSGSTGELFF.

The genes are TRBV11-3 and TRBJ2-3; D is uncertain. V gave up 4 bases and J gave up 6 bases, with 8 bases separating them. The CDR3 spans 12 residues. Germline lookup yields CDR1 SGHNT and CDR2 YENEEA. CDR3 nucleotide sequence: TGTGCCAGCAGCTCTAGTCGGGATACGCAGTATTTT. It is translated as CASSSSRDTQYF.

This rearrangement joins TRBV30 to TRBJ1-5, with D unclear. Trimming took off 3 bases at V and 5 bases at J, with 11 bases between the two ends. There are 13 residues in the CDR3. Germline lookup yields CDR1 GTSNPN and CDR2 SVGIG (reference sequence). CDR3 sequence: CAWRTHPDQPQHF. In DNA, the CDR3 is TGTGCCTGGAGGACACACCCCGATCAGCCCCAGCATTTT. The variable domain in full, completed from reference TRBV30 and TRBJ1-5, reads SQTIHQWPATLVQPVGSPLSLECTVEGTSNPNLYWYRQAAGRGLQLLFYSVGIGQISSEVPQNLSASRPQDRQFILSSKKLLLSDSGFYLCAWRTHPDQPQHFGDGTRLSIL.

The rearrangement joins TRBV19 to TRBJ1-5; possible D gene TRBD1, 5 bases. The germline V gene has CDR1 LNHDA and CDR2 SQIVND (reference sequence). Trimming shortened V by 6 bases and J by 7 bases, and 10 bases separated the two germline ends. CDR3 length equals 12 residues. The DNA for the CDR3 is TGTGCCAGTAGGACGGGGGGACAGCCCCAGCATTTT. It codes for CASRTGGQPQHF. The whole variable domain, filled in from reference TRBV19 and TRBJ1-5, reads DGGITQSPKYLFRKEGQNVTLSCEQNLNHDAMYWYRQDPGQGLRLIYYSQIVNDFQKGDIAEGYSVSREKKESFPLTVTSAQKNPTAFYLCASRTGGQPQHFGDGTRLSIL.

This clone appeared once. The rearrangement uses TRBV5-8 and TRBJ2-1; 13 positions agree with TRBD2. Germline CDR1 reads SGHTS; CDR2 reads YDEGEE. The CDR3 totals 15 residues. Germline trimming cut 3 bases from V and 8 bases from J; bases unmatched to any gene: 5. The CDR3 loop reads CASSSGLAGVDEQFF. CDR3 DNA: TGTGCCAGCAGCTCCGGACTAGCGGGAGTGGATGAGCAGTTCTTC.

This chain links TRBV19 with TRBJ1-5; TRBD1 might be the D (6 bases). Germline lookup yields CDR1 LNHDA and CDR2 SQIVND (reference sequence). V was trimmed by 2 bases and J by 3 bases, leaving 11 bases between them. The length of the CDR3 is 15 residues. Here the CDR3 DNA reads TGTGCCAGTAGTATAAAGGGGGTCCTCAATCAGCCCCAGCATTTT. Protein product: CASSIKGVLNQPQHF. The full variable domain, with the rest looked up from reference TRBV19 and TRBJ1-5, is DGGITQSPKYLFRKEGQNVTLSCEQNLNHDAMYWYRQDPGQGLRLIYYSQIVNDFQKGDIAEGYSVSREKKESFPLTVTSAQKNPTAFYLCASSIKGVLNQPQHFGDGTRLSIL.

With respect to this clone: A junction end diverges from the germline sequence, so it may reflect a read error. J is TRBJ2-2 and V is TRBV7-7, with TRBD1 matching 7 bases. Germline V gene data show CDR1 as SSHAT and CDR2 as FNYEAQ (reference sequence). The CDR3 is 13 residues long. This CDR3 reads CASSPTGDRELFF. CDR3 bases: TGTGCTAGCAGTCCCACAGGGGACCGGGAGCTGTTTTTT. Looking up the rest from reference TRBV7-7 and TRBJ2-2 gives the full variable domain: GAGVSQSPRYKVTKRGQDVTLRCDPISSHATLYWYQQALGQGPEFLTYFNYEAQPDKSGLPSDRFSAERPEGSISTLTIQRTEQRDSAMYRCASSPTGDRELFFGEGSRLTVL.

V is TRBV15 and J is TRBJ1-6, with D maybe TRBD1 (5 bases). The CDR3 extends over 16 amino acids. Germline V gene data show CDR1 as LNHNV and CDR2 as YYDKDF (reference sequence). V shed 0 bases and J shed 8 bases, with 14 bases lying between them. This chain's CDR3 is CATSRDHAAGYSPLHF. CDR3 coding DNA: TGTGCCACCAGCAGAGATCATGCGGCAGGGTATTCACCCCTCCACTTT.

The CDR3 sequence is CASSSPPGLAGGLVTQYF. The CDR3 DNA sequence: TGCGCCAGCAGCTCTCCCCCGGGACTAGCGGGGGGGCTGGTGACCCAGTACTTC. This chain uses TRBV5-1 with TRBJ2-5, with TRBD2 matching 16 bases. Germline CDR1 SGHRS, CDR2 YFSETQ. The CDR3 runs 18 residues. The junction had 12 bases not matched to a gene; V was cut back by 3 bases and J by 7 bases.

This chain links TRBV14 with TRBJ2-2; TRBD2 matches at 10 bases. The CDR3 sequence is 19 residues long. Looked up from germline, CDR1 is SGHDN and CDR2 is FVKESK. Losses at the gene ends were 0 bases for V and 7 bases for J; bases not matched to a gene: 14. The CDR3 DNA is TGTGCCAGCAGCCAAGATCAACTAGCTAGCGGGAGAGGAAACGGGGAGCTGTTTTTT. Encoded protein: CASSQDQLASGRGNGELFF.

V gene TRBV27 combines with J gene TRBJ1-2, with 8 bases that match TRBD1. The CDR3 totals 16 residues. Trimming removed 4 bases from V and 4 bases from J; junction bases left unmatched: 11. Germline assignment: CDR1 MNHEY and CDR2 SMNVEV (reference sequence). CDR3 DNA sequence: TGTGCCAGCAGTTCGAAACTCCAGGACAGGGTCTATGGCTACACCTTC. This encodes CASSSKLQDRVYGYTF.

The chain combines TRBV5-1 with TRBJ2-1; D possibly corresponds to TRBD2 (6 bases). This CDR3 contains 17 residues. Trimming took off 0 bases at V and 0 bases at J, with 13 bases between the two ends. CDR1 SGHRS and CDR2 YFSETQ come from the germline V gene. As DNA, the CDR3 is TGCGCCAGCAGCTTGGCCGGTATGGACTACTCCTACAATGAGCAGTTCTTC. As protein: CASSLAGMDYSYNEQFF.

CDR3 sequence (DNA): TGTGCCAGCTCAACAGACAGGTCCTATGGCTACACCTTC. Translation gives CASSTDRSYGYTF. The chain recombines TRBV18 with TRBJ1-2, with D perhaps TRBD1 (6 bases). Trimming stripped 5 bases from V and 4 bases from J, with 11 bases between. The CDR3 is 13 residues long. Germline loops: CDR1 KGHSH, CDR2 LQKENI. The full variable domain, completed using reference TRBV18 and TRBJ1-2, is NAGVMQNPRHLVRRRGQEARLRCSPMKGHSHVYWYRQLPEEGLKFMVYLQKENIIDESGMPKERFSAEFPKEGPSILRIQQVVRGDSAAYFCASSTDRSYGYTFGSGTRLTVV.

This clone turned up a few times. Mismatch with germline at one junction end may stem from a read error. The chain recombines TRBV7-9 with TRBJ1-5; D is unclear. Germline V gene sequence: CDR1 SEHNR, CDR2 FQNEAQ (reference sequence). The CDR3 extends over 12 amino acids. CDR3 in DNA: TGTTCCAGCAGCTTCCCCGATCAGCCCCAGCATTTT. Translation: CSSSFPDQPQHF.

This chain connects TRBV5-1 to TRBJ2-3; D remains unclear. Trimming stripped 3 bases from V and 0 bases from J, with 14 bases between. The CDR3 is 16 residues long. Germline CDR1 reads SGHRS; CDR2 reads YFSETQ. The CDR3 loop reads CASSSLDLPSTDTQYF. The CDR3 nucleotides read TGCGCCAGCAGCTCCCTCGACTTGCCTAGCACAGATACGCAGTATTTT.

CDR3 region: CASSPNQGLNTEAFF. The CDR3 bases are TGTGCCAGCAGCCCGAACCAGGGACTCAACACTGAAGCTTTCTTT. The chain combines TRBV7-2 with TRBJ1-1, with D possibly TRBD1 on 5 matching bases. The CDR3 spans 15 residues. The V end was cut by 5 bases, the J end by 2 bases, with 15 bases between. Germline V gene data show CDR1 as SGHTA and CDR2 as FQGNSA.

The rearrangement links TRBV6-1 to TRBJ1-1; possibly TRBD1 for D (6 bases). Trimming left V 8 bases short and J 0 bases short, with 13 bases between. The germline CDR1 and CDR2 sequences are MNHNS and SASEGT. This CDR3 is 14 amino acids long. The CDR3 sequence: CASPEDRLNTEAFF. The CDR3 DNA reads TGTGCCAGCCCAGAGGACAGACTGAACACTGAAGCTTTCTTT.

This rearrangement joins TRBV11-1 to TRBJ2-7; D perhaps matches TRBD2 (7 bases). The CDR3 extends over 16 amino acids. Germline CDR1 reads SGHAT; CDR2 reads FQDESV (reference sequence). Trimming removed 5 bases at V and 2 bases at J, with 19 bases between. CDR3 loop: CASSLIGGGRPYEQYF. The CDR3 coding sequence is TGTGCCAGCAGCCTCATAGGGGGGGGGCGACCCTACGAGCAGTACTTC.

A few counts support this clone. The CDR3 DNA reads as TGTGCCAGCAGCAAAGGATTAGGGGTCCAGCCCCAGCATTTT. Its translation: CASSKGLGVQPQHF. This rearrangement joins TRBV21-1 to TRBJ1-5; the table's D call of TRBD1 was not tested on the DNA. TRBV21-1 is noted as a pseudogene. The CDR3 is made up of 14 amino acids.

The V gene is TRBV5-5, the J gene TRBJ2-1; the match to TRBD2 covers 14 bases. The CDR3 is made up of 18 amino acids. V shed 4 bases and J 0 bases; nucleotides not matched to a gene: 6. Germline V gives CDR1 SGHKS, CDR2 YYEKEE (reference sequence). CDR3 sequence (DNA): TGTGCCAGCAGCCTGGGACTAGCGGGAGAACCCTCCTACAATGAGCAGTTCTTC. Translation: CASSLGLAGEPSYNEQFF.

The rearrangement links TRBV4-1 to TRBJ1-5, with TRBD1 matching 8 bases. V lost 0 bases, J lost 5 bases, and 9 bases stayed unmatched. The CDR3 length is 17 residues. Germline loops: CDR1 MGHRA, CDR2 YSYEKL. In nucleotides, the CDR3 is TGCGCCAGCAGCCAAGACGGGACAGGTCGGAATTATCAGCCCCAGCATTTT. Its translation: CASSQDGTGRNYQPQHF.

The V and J genes are TRBV6-5 and TRBJ1-5; D gene uncertain. CDR1 is MNHEY, CDR2 SVGAGI, per germline. This CDR3 has 13 amino acids. The ends were cut back, 2 bases at V and 1 base at J, with 3 bases in the middle. The CDR3 reads CASSYGSNQPQHF. CDR3 nucleotides: TGTGCCAGCAGTTACGGCAGCAATCAGCCCCAGCATTTT.

V is TRBV7-3 and J is TRBJ1-5, with D unresolved. V was pared by 3 bases and J by 0 bases, with 3 bases between. In germline, CDR1 is SGHTA, CDR2 FQGTGA. This CDR3 region has 13 residues. CDR3 DNA sequence: TGTGCCAGCAGCTTTAATAGCAATCAGCCCCAGCATTTT. Translating it yields CASSFNSNQPQHF.

The gene calls are TRBV2 and TRBJ1-3; TRBD1 agrees at 8 bases. The germline gives CDR1 SNHLY, CDR2 FYNNEI. The J segment lost 15 bases and the V segment lost 6 bases, leaving 16 bases of the junction unmatched. This CDR3 is built from 14 residues. CDR3 DNA: TGTGCCAGCAGGGTGGACAGGGACCGAGATGCGGCATATTTT. Amino acids: CASRVDRDRDAAYF.

This chain joins TRBV30 and TRBJ1-1; D is unclear. This CDR3 is built from 12 residues. Trimming left V 3 bases short and J 0 bases short, with 5 bases between. Germline CDR1 and CDR2: GTSNPN and SVGIG (reference sequence). The CDR3 DNA is TGTGCCTGGAGCGGGATGAACACTGAAGCTTTCTTT. This gives the protein CAWSGMNTEAFF.